The source of this T cell receptor (beta chain) is a study of prognosis after radiotherapy for stage I lung cancer. At the level of the study: In fourteen patients the disease was a newly diagnosed primary stage I lung tumor, whereas a few had oligometastatic NSCLC following surgical resection of the primary tumor. The study delivered radiotherapy as SBRT in 3 to 5 fractions, with a biologically effective dose of at least 100 Gy. Points from the study as a whole: Tumor specificity of the expanded TCR clones was not determined.

This clonotype came up a few times. Antigen specificity is unknown. Possible read error: a much larger clone is one base away. Germline assignment: CDR1 LNHNV and CDR2 YYDKDF (reference sequence). The V and J ends lost 11 bases and 8 bases, in that order; junction bases with no gene match: 13. This CDR3 is built from 14 residues. Multiplex PCR, run in two rounds, amplified TCR beta CDR3 from genomic DNA. Round one of PCR was performed, and it used primers specific to each TRBV and TRBJ gene. TCRdb redid the calling of the multiplex PCR reads with MiXCR, one entry per CDR3 protein. In the table there are roughly 18,000 distinct CDR3 sequences, about 40% of which are singletons.

The gene calls are TRBV15 and TRBJ1-4, with TRBD1 matching 8 bases. The specimen was PBMCs, collected before or after stereotactic body radiation therapy (not recorded which). This TCR was sampled from a donor aged 50 or older with non-small cell lung cancer. DNA for the CDR3: TGTGCCGCTAACCCCGGACAGGGAGGCGAAAAACTGTTTTTT. This sequence encodes CAANPGQGGEKLFF.